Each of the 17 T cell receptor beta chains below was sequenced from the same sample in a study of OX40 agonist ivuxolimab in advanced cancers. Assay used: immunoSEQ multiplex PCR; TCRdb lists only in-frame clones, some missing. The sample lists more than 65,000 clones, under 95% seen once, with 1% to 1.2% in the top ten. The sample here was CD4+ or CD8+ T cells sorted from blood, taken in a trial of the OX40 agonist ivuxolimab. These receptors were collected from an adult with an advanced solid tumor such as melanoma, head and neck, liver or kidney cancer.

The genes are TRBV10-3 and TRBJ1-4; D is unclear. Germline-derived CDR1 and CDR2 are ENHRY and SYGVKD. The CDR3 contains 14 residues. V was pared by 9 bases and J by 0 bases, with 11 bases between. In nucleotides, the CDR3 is TGTGCCATTTCTCATGGCGCAACTAATGAAAAACTGTTTTTT. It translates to CAISHGATNEKLFF.

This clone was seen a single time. CDR3 residues: CASSLGSNTGELFF. The CDR3 DNA reads TGCGCCAGCAGCTTGGGCAGTAACACCGGGGAGCTGTTTTTT. The chain couples TRBV5-1 to TRBJ2-2; D is unresolved. The germline V gene encodes CDR1 SGHRS and CDR2 YFSETQ. The V end was cut by 0 bases, the J end by 2 bases, with 5 bases between. The CDR3 totals 14 residues.

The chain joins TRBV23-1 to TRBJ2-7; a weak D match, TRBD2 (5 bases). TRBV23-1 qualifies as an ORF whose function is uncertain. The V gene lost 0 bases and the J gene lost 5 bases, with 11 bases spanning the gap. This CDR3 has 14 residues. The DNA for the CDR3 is TGCGCCAGCAGTCAATCGGGGAGTCCGGACGAGCAGTACTTC. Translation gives CASSQSGSPDEQYF.

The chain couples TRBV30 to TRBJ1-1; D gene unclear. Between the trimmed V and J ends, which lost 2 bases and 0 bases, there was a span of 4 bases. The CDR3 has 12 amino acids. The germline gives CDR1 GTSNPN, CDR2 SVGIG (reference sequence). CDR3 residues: CAWSFMNTEAFF. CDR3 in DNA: TGTGCCTGGAGTTTTATGAACACTGAAGCTTTCTTT.

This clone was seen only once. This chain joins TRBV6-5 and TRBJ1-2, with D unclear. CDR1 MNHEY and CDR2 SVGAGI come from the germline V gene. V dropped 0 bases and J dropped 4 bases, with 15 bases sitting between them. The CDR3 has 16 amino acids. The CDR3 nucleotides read TGTGCCAGCAGTTACTCGAGGTTCGTAGCTGTCTATGGCTACACCTTC. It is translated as CASSYSRFVAVYGYTF.

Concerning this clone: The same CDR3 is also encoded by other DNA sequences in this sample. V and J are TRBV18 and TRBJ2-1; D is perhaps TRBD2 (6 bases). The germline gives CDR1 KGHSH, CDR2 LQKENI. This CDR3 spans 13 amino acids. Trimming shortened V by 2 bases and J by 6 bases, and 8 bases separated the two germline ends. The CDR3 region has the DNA TGTGCCAGCTCACCAGGGACTGGCAATGAGCAGTTCTTC. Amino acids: CASSPGTGNEQFF.

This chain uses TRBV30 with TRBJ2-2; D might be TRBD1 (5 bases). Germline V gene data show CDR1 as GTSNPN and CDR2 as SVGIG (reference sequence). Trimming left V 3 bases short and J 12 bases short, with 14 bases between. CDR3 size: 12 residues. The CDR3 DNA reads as TGTGCCTGGAGCCCTCAGGGCCAGAAGCTGTTTTTT. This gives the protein CAWSPQGQKLFF.

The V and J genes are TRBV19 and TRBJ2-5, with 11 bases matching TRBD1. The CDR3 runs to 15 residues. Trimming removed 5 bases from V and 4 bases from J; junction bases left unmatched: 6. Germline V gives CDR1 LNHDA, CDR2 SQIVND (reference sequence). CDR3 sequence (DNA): TGTGCCAGTAGTGTCACCGGGACAGGGGGAGAGACCCAGTACTTC. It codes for CASSVTGTGGETQYF.

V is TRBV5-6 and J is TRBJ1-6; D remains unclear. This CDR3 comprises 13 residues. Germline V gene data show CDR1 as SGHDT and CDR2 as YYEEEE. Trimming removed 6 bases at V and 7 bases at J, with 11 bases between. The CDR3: CASTREGNSPLHF. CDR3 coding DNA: TGTGCCAGCACCCGGGAGGGCAATTCACCCCTCCACTTT. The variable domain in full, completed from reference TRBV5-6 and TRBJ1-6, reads DAGVTQSPTHLIKTRGQQVTLRCSPKSGHDTVSWYQQALGQGPQFIFQYYEEEERQRGNFPDRFSGHQFPNYSSELNVNALLLGDSALYLCASTREGNSPLHFGNGTRLTVT.

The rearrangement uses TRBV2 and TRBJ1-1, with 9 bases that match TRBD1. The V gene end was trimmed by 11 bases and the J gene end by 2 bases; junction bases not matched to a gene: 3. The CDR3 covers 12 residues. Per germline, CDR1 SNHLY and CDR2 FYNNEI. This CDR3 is CADRGDNTEAFF. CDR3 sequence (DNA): TGTGCCGACAGGGGGGACAACACTGAAGCTTTCTTT.

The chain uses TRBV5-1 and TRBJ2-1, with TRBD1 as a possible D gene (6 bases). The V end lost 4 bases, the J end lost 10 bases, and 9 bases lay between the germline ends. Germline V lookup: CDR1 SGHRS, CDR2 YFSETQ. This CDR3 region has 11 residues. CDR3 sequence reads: CASSPGEEQFF. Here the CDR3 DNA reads TGCGCCAGCAGCCCAGGGGAGGAGCAGTTCTTC.

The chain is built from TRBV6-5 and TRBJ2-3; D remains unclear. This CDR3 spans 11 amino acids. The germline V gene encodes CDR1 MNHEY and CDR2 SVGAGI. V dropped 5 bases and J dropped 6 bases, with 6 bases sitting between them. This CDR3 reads CASSGEDTQYF. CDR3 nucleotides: TGTGCCAGCAGTGGCGAGGATACGCAGTATTTT.

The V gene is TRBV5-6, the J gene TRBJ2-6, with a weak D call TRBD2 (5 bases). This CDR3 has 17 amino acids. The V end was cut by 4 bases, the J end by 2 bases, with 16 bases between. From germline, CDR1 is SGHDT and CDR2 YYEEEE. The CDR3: CASSRPTTGTGANVLTF. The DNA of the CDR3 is TGTGCCAGCAGCCGACCGACTACGGGGACTGGGGCCAACGTCCTGACTTTC. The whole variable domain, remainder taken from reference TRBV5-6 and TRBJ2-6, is DAGVTQSPTHLIKTRGQQVTLRCSPKSGHDTVSWYQQALGQGPQFIFQYYEEEERQRGNFPDRFSGHQFPNYSSELNVNALLLGDSALYLCASSRPTTGTGANVLTFGAGSRLTVL.

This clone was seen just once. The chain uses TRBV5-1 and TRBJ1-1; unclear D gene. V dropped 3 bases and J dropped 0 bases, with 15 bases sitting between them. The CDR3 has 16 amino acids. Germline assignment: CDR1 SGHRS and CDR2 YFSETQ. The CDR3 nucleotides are TGCGCCAGCAGCTCTGGACTGATACCCATGAACACTGAAGCTTTCTTT. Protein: CASSSGLIPMNTEAFF.

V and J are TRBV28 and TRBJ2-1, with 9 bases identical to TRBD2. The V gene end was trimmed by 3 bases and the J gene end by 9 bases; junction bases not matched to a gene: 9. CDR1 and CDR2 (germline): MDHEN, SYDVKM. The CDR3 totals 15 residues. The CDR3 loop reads CASSFQREASGEQFF. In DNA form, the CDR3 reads TGTGCCAGCAGTTTTCAGCGGGAGGCCTCAGGTGAGCAGTTCTTC.

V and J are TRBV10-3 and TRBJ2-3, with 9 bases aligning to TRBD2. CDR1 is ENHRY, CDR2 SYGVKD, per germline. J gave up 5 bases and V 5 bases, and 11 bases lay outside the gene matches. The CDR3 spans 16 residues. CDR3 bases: TGTGCCATCAGTCCTGGTGGCGGGGGGGCGAGAGATACGCAGTATTTT. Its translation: CAISPGGGGARDTQYF.

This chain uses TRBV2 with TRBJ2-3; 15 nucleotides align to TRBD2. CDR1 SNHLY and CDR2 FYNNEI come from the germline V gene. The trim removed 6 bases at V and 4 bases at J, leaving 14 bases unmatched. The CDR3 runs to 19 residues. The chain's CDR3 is CASSSRGLAGGTGADTQYF. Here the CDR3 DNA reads TGTGCCAGCAGCTCGAGGGGACTAGCGGGGGGCACGGGGGCAGATACGCAGTATTTT.